This T cell receptor beta chain derives from a study of shared clonotypes between healthy human individuals. Study information: Samples came from a couple of female and a few male donors aged 18 to 49.

The naive CD8 population came from CD45RO-negative cells selected for CCR7, without terminally differentiated effector memory CD45RA+ cells. Using immunoSEQ multiplex PCR, the repertoire was profiled, and TCRdb retains in-frame clones only, with some absent. The sample has some 2,100,000 clones; 85% to 95% are singletons. Sequencing used naive CD8+ T cells from PBMCs. The receptor was isolated from a man in his late teens or twenties in good health. Some clones in this sample may be carry-over from other donors' samples.

CDR3 protein: CASSNQGSQPQHF. In nucleotides, the CDR3 is TGTGCCAGCAGCAATCAGGGGTCACAGCCCCAGCATTTT. The chain joins TRBV25-1 to TRBJ1-5, with D perhaps matching TRBD1 (6 bases). This CDR3 region has 13 residues. Germline CDR1 and CDR2: MGHDK and SYGVNS. The V and J ends lost 6 bases and 7 bases respectively, with 13 bases between them.